This TCR beta chain was recovered during a study of blood T cell repertoires in COVID-19. At the level of the study: Both acute and convalescent COVID-19 samples were obtained from the United States, Italy and Spain. The cDNA or gDNA used as material had been derived from T cells, B-cell-depleted T cells, or PBMCs.

Sequencing used immunoSEQ multiplex PCR; TCRdb keeps in-frame clones, though not all of them. The sample carries tens of thousands of clones, roughly 86% recorded once. Germline values: CDR1 SGHAT, CDR2 FQNNGV. This CDR3 comprises 16 residues. V shed 0 bases and J 1 base; nucleotides not matched to a gene: 2. Seattle participants joined during active infection and were tracked over time. Sample: peripheral blood. This clonotype originated in a man in his forties or fifties with COVID-19, enrolled during active disease. The chain links TRBV11-2 to TRBJ2-2; 7 positions agree with TRBD1. Written as DNA, the CDR3 is TGTGCCAGCAGCTTAGATCCAGGGGGGAACACCGGGGAGCTGTTTTTT. Translated, it gives CASSLDPGGNTGELFF.